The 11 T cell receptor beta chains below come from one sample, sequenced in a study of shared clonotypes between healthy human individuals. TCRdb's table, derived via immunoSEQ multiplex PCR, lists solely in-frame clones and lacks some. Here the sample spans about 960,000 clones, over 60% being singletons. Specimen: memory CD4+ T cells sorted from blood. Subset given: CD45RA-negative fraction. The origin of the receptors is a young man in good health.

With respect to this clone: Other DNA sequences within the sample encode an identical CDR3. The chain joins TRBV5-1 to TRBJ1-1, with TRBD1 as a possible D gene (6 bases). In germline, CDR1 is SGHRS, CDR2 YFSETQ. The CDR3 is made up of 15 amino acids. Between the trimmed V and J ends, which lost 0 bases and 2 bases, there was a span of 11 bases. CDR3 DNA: TGCGCCAGCAGCTTGGAAGTAGGGGGTAACACTGAAGCTTTCTTT. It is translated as CASSLEVGGNTEAFF.

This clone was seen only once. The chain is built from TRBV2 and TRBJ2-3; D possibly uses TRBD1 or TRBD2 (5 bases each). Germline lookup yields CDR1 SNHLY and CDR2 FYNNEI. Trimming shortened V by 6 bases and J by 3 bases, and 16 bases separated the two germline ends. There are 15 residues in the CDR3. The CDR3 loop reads CASRRGNTNTDTQYF. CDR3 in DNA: TGTGCCAGCAGGAGGGGAAACACGAATACAGATACGCAGTATTTT. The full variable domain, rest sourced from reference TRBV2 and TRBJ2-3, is EPEVTQTPSHQVTQMGQEVILRCVPISNHLYFYWYRQILGQKVEFLVSFYNNEISEKSEIFDDQFSVERPDGSNFTLKIRSTKLEDSAMYFCASRRGNTNTDTQYFGPGTRLTVL.

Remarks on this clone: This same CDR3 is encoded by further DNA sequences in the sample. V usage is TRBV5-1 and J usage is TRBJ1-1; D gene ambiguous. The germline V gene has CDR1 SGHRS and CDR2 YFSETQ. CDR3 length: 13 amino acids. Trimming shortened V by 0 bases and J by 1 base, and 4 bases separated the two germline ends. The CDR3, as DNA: TGCGCCAGCAGCTTGGCAGCGAACACTGAAGCTTTCTTT. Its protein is CASSLAANTEAFF.

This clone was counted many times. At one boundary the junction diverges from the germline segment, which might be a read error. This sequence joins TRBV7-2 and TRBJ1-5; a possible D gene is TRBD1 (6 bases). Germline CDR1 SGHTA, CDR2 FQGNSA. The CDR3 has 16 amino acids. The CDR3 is CASSVAGVYSNQPQHF. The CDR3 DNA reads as TGTGCCAGCAGCGTAGCAGGGGTTTATAGCAATCAGCCCCAGCATTTT.

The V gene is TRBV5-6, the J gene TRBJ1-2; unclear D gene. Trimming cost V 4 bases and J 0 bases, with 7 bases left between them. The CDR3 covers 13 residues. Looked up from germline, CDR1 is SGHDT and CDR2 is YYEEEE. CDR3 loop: CASSPGTNYGYTF. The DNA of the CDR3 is TGTGCCAGCAGCCCGGGGACTAACTATGGCTACACCTTC.

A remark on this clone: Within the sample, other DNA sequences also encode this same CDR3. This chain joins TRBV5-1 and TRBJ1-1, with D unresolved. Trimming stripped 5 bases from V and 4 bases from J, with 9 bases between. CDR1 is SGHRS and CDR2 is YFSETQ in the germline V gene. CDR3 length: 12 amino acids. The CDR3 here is CASRGGSTEAFF. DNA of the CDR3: TGCGCCAGCAGGGGAGGGAGCACTGAAGCTTTCTTT.

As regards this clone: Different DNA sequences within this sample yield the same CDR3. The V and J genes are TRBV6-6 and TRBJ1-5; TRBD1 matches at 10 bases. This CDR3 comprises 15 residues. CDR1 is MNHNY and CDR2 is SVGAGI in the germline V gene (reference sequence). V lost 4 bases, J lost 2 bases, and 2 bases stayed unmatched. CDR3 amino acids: CASSSGQGGNQPQHF. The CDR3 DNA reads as TGTGCCAGCAGTTCAGGACAGGGGGGCAATCAGCCCCAGCATTTT.

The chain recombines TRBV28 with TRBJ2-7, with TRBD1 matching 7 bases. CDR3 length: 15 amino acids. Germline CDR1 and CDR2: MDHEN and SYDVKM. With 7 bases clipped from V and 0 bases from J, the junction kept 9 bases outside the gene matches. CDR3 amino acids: CASTSPGTVSYEQYF. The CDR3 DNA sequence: TGTGCCAGCACTAGCCCTGGGACAGTCTCCTACGAGCAGTACTTC.

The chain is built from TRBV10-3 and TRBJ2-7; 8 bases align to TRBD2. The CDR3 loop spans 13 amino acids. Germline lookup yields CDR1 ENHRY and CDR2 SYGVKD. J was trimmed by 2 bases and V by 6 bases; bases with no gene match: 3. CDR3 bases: TGTGCCATCAGGGGCGGGGGGACCTACGAGCAGTACTTC. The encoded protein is CAIRGGGTYEQYF.

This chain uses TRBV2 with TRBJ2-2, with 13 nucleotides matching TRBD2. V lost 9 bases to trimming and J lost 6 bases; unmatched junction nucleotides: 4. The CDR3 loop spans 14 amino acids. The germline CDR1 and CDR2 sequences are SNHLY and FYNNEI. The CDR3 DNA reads TGTGCCAGTGGACTAGCGGGAGAGGCCGGGGAGCTGTTTTTT. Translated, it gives CASGLAGEAGELFF. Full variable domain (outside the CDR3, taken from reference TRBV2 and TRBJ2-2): EPEVTQTPSHQVTQMGQEVILRCVPISNHLYFYWYRQILGQKVEFLVSFYNNEISEKSEIFDDQFSVERPDGSNFTLKIRSTKLEDSAMYFCASGLAGEAGELFFGEGSRLTVL.

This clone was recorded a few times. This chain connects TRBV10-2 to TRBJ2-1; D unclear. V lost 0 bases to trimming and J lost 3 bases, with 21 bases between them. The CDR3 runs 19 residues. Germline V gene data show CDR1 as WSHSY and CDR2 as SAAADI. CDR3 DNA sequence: TGCGCCAGCAGTGAGTCGTCTCCTTTCACAACTCATTTCTACAATGAGCAGTTCTTC. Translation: CASSESSPFTTHFYNEQFF.